This TCR beta chain was identified during a study of shared clonotypes between healthy human individuals. Regarding the study as a whole: The generation probabilities recorded for non-shared clonotypes fell below those of clonotypes shared by all four donors.

CDR3 size: 16 residues. V trimming: 6 bases; J trimming: 3 bases; junction bases outside the gene matches: 11. CDR1 and CDR2 from the germline V gene are MDHEN and SYDVKM. Sequencing was performed with immunoSEQ multiplex PCR; in TCRdb, only in-frame clones are kept and a portion is missing. The repertoire includes about 2.4 million clones, 90% to 95% of them detected once, and approximately 0.37% sits in the top ten. Worth noting for this clone: Its matching antigen is unknown.

Material for sequencing was naive CD4+ T cells from PBMCs. Regarding subset: CD45RA+ positively selected. J is TRBJ1-1 and V is TRBV28, with 9 nucleotides matching TRBD1. The receptor was isolated from a man aged 18 to 29 in good health. Some clones in this sample may be carry-over from other donors' samples. CDR3 nucleotide sequence: TGTGCCAGCAGAAGACAGTTGGGACAGGGCGACACTGAAGCTTTCTTT. Translated: CASRRQLGQGDTEAFF.